This TCR beta chain was profiled in a study of Graves' ophthalmopathy and Graves' hyperthyroidism (dated by TCRdb to between 2017 and 2018). Broadly, across the study: Peripheral blood was collected at initial diagnosis, prior to any treatment. In 6 or 7 hyperthyroidism patients, T-cell repertoires of thyroid tissue and blood were compared. The study used signatures of the TCR beta repertoire to tell Graves' ophthalmopathy apart from Graves' hyperthyroidism and to predict which patients would progress to ophthalmopathy. Once sampling was done, hyperthyroidism patients were given methimazole at a starting dose of 30 mg daily, while ophthalmopathy patients were given high-dose intravenous methylprednisolone. In total, some 140 blood samples were TCR-sequenced: approximately 42 ophthalmopathy, some 75 hyperthyroidism and about 17 hyperthyroidism-to-ophthalmopathy patients. To explore V-J signatures that separate ophthalmopathy from hyperthyroidism, a discovery set of approximately 100 patients was enrolled, consisting of about 45 with ophthalmopathy and around 57 with stable hyperthyroidism. An independent validation cohort comprised about 20 hyperthyroidism patients and over 15 patients who later progressed from hyperthyroidism to ophthalmopathy. For training and testing, the 100 or so patients in the discovery cohort were randomly divided in a 7:3 ratio.

For repertoire sequencing, the TCR beta CDR3 regions were amplified from RNA transcripts. HTBI primers and the Qiagen OneStep RT-PCR kit were used in a first-round RT-PCR, which was followed by a second-round multiplex PCR, size selection and purification. Libraries were sequenced paired-end with 100 bp reads on an Illumina HiSeq2000. Per the authors' processing: Reads were processed with SOAPnuke, discarding reads with adapters, uncalled bases, mean Phred below 15, or no exact constant-primer or identifier match. COPE v1.2.5 was used to merge high-quality paired reads. Unique nucleotide sequences were defined as clonotypes and aligned to IMGT TRB V, D and J references using MiTCR v1.1. Analysis was restricted to V-J combinations with a frequency above 0.0001, which covered 99% to 99.2% of repertoires. A TCR clonal expansion and chaos score per V-J combination was defined as the ratio of F50 clonal expansion to chaos observed in the TCRdist matrix. Welch's t-statistics and random forest were used to reduce features to about 14 V-J combinations, which were fed into a naive Bayes classifier. The Morisita-Horn index was used to measure how similar the thyroid and blood repertoires were. Through fastp at Q25 and MiXCR, TCRdb rebuilt clones from the public reads, retaining in-frame beta chains. When rows share a CDR3 protein, they turn into one entry using the most common DNA and genes. These V and J calls originate from TCRdb's pipeline instead of the authors' own analysis. For this sample there are about 210,000 distinct CDR3 sequences; roughly 29% appear just once. The ten largest clones take up approximately 8.6% of the sample.

In its sample, this clonotype was seen a few times. It has no known antigen specificity. Base qualities are not at hand, and no much larger clone is one base apart. Study-wide findings and limitations: Most of the expanded thyroid clonotypes with a frequency above 0.001 were also detected in blood, and it was suggested that the thyroid immune response may be reflected by blood repertoires. No statistical method was used to set the sample size in advance, and the investigators knew which group each participant was assigned to. In validation, the model predicted ophthalmopathy progression with about 71% sensitivity and roughly 72% specificity; some 13 predicted patients were CT-confirmed with GO in a median of around 6 months. The 13-signature model separated ophthalmopathy from stable hyperthyroidism with approximately 85% sensitivity and about 81% specificity in cross-validation, and 80%/75% in the test set.

Patients with ophthalmopathy had moderately to severely active disease, with a Clinical Activity Score of 3 or more, a NOSPECS grade of 4 or more, and a disease duration of less than 3 months. Anyone with other autoimmune diseases, uncontrolled infections, pregnancy or lactation was excluded from the study. Diagnosis relied on clinical symptoms, serum thyroxine, TRAb, thyroid ultrasound and orbital computed tomography. Ficoll-Paque density gradient centrifugation was used to isolate PBMCs from approximately 10 ml of fresh peripheral blood. Total RNA was extracted using Trizol reagent, and RNA quality was checked on an Agilent 2100 Bioanalyzer. V lost 6 bases and J lost 6 bases, and the count of bases not matched to a germline gene is 10. CDR1 and CDR2, per the germline V gene, are MNHNS and SASEGT. Its CDR3 holds 14 amino acids, cysteine through phenylalanine. The kept DNA is CDR3 alone, 42 bases in frame from the first base.

The sequence came from a man between 50 and 59 years old with Graves' ophthalmopathy. Donor details come from another sample of the same person, matched by shared clones. The V and J segments used are TRBV6-1 and TRBJ1-1; TRBD1 matches 7 bases in the middle. The sample consisted of peripheral blood. The CDR3: CASSTDRVRAEAFF. The DNA is as follows: TGTGCCAGCAGCACTGACAGGGTTCGCGCTGAAGCTTTCTTT.